This TCR beta chain was documented in a study of T cell responses to AZD1222 COVID-19 vaccine. Clones were sequenced by immunoSEQ multiplex PCR, and TCRdb holds only the in-frame ones, with some missing. This repertoire shows 250,000 or so clones, about 92% found once; its top ten account for around 0.5%. Whole-study results and caveats: Spike-wide vaccine-associated CD4 TCRs dominated at 160-218 and 743-854.

V was trimmed by 4 bases and J by 6 bases, leaving 17 bases between them. The CDR3 has 14 residues. CDR1 and CDR2 from the germline V gene are SGDLS and YYNGEE. This clone was counted between two and nine times. What it binds is not known. The genes are TRBV9 and TRBJ2-7; D is perhaps TRBD1 (5 bases). The source was peripheral blood, collected on day 0 of AZD1222 vaccination. The receptor comes from an adult in good health. In DNA form, the CDR3 reads TGTGCCAGCAGCCCGGGCTGGGGCCCCTCCGAGCAGTACTTC. It encodes CASSPGWGPSEQYF.